The 27 T cell receptor beta chains listed next were all sequenced from one sample in a study of CD8 T cells in ankylosing spondylitis. TCRdb reanalysed the 5' RACE reads using MiXCR and keeps one entry per CDR3 protein. The repertoire holds some 130,000 distinct CDR3 sequences, with roughly 6.6% as singletons. Specimen: blood, either unsorted or a sorted T cell fraction (not recorded which). These receptors all stem from a female donor with ankylosing spondylitis or in good health (not recorded which).

Many counts were recorded for this clonotype. The chain couples TRBV4-1 to TRBJ2-7; 7 nucleotides match TRBD1. Germline CDR1 is MGHRA and CDR2 is YSYEKL. Trimming removed 4 bases from V and 1 base from J; junction bases left unmatched: 7. This CDR3 spans 15 amino acids. The CDR3 region has the DNA TGCGCCAGCAGCCTAAACGGGGACAGTTCCTACGAGCAGTACTTC. This codes for CASSLNGDSSYEQYF.

This clonotype was observed at least ten times. The V gene is TRBV3-1, the J gene TRBJ2-3; 10 bases agree with TRBD2. The CDR3 totals 20 residues. After removal of 1 base from V and 0 bases from J, the junction contained 13 bases not matched to a gene. Germline V gene sequence: CDR1 LGHDT, CDR2 YNNKEL (reference sequence). CDR3: CASSQAGLAGALGSTDTQYF. The CDR3 bases are TGTGCCAGCAGCCAAGCCGGGCTAGCGGGGGCGCTCGGTAGCACAGATACGCAGTATTTT.

This clonotype occurred many times. This chain connects TRBV3-1 to TRBJ2-1, with 15 bases that match TRBD2. This CDR3 has 15 residues. V lost 5 bases, J lost 8 bases, and 4 bases stayed unmatched. Per germline, CDR1 LGHDT and CDR2 YNNKEL (reference sequence). This CDR3 reads CASSFGLAGGYEQFF. CDR3 DNA: TGTGCCAGCAGCTTCGGACTAGCGGGGGGGTATGAGCAGTTCTTC.

As regards this clonotype: At one end the junction does not follow the germline gene, possibly because of a read error. V gene TRBV20-1 combines with J gene TRBJ1-1, with 11 positions matching TRBD1. CDR1 and CDR2 (germline): DFQATT, SNEGSKA (reference sequence). The CDR3 totals 17 residues. The CDR3 bases are TGCTGTGCTAGTGACCCCGGGACAGGGGGTTGGAACACTGAAGCTTTCTTT. Translation gives CCASDPGTGGWNTEAFF.

This clonotype was counted at least ten times. The chain is built from TRBV5-6 and TRBJ2-1; 13 positions match TRBD2. CDR1 is SGHDT and CDR2 is YYEEEE in the germline V gene. The length of the CDR3 is 17 residues. J lost 4 bases, V lost 2 bases, and 6 bases had no gene match. The CDR3 is CASSLRVGLAGYNEQFF. Written as DNA, the CDR3 is TGTGCCAGCAGCTTAAGGGTGGGACTAGCGGGGTACAATGAGCAGTTCTTC. The variable domain in full, completed from reference TRBV5-6 and TRBJ2-1, reads DAGVTQSPTHLIKTRGQQVTLRCSPKSGHDTVSWYQQALGQGPQFIFQYYEEEERQRGNFPDRFSGHQFPNYSSELNVNALLLGDSALYLCASSLRVGLAGYNEQFFGPGTRLTVL.

About this clonotype itself: A much larger clone is a single base away; this may be a read error. This sequence joins TRBV2 and TRBJ1-5, with D possibly being TRBD1 (5 bases). Germline CDR1 SNHLY, CDR2 FYNNEI. CDR3 length: 15 amino acids. The CDR3 loop is CANSVLRDSFQPQHF. CDR3 nucleotide sequence: TGTGCCAACAGTGTTCTCAGGGATTCGTTTCAGCCCCAGCATTTT. The full variable domain, its missing parts supplied by reference TRBV2 and TRBJ1-5, is EPEVTQTPSHQVTQMGQEVILRCVPISNHLYFYWYRQILGQKVEFLVSFYNNEISEKSEIFDDQFSVERPDGSNFTLKIRSTKLEDSAMYFCANSVLRDSFQPQHFGDGTRLSIL.

This clonotype was seen at least ten times. V gene TRBV7-2 combines with J gene TRBJ2-2; 9 nucleotides agree with TRBD1. Trimming took 5 bases from V and 11 from J; bases not matched to a gene: 9. The CDR3 has 14 amino acids. Germline V lookup: CDR1 SGHTA, CDR2 FQGNSA. The CDR3 sequence: CASSPRQGGTELFF. The CDR3 region has the DNA TGTGCCAGCAGCCCCCGACAGGGGGGCACTGAGCTGTTTTTT.

This clonotype was recorded at least ten times. The chain recombines TRBV4-3 with TRBJ2-3; TRBD2 aligns across 7 bases. Germline V gene lookup returns CDR1 LGHNA and CDR2 YSLEER. The trim removed 2 bases at V and 3 bases at J, leaving 8 bases unmatched. The CDR3 has 16 residues. The CDR3, as DNA: TGCGCCAGCAGCCAACCCCTCACTAGCGAAACAGATACGCAGTATTTT. Translated: CASSQPLTSETDTQYF.

In its sample, this clonotype was seen a few times. The V and J genes are TRBV7-2 and TRBJ1-2, with D possibly matching TRBD1 (6 bases). Trimming left V 4 bases short and J 0 bases short, with 12 bases between. Germline V CDR1 and CDR2: SGHTA, FQGNSA. There are 15 residues in the CDR3. This chain's CDR3 is CASSSNRVSNYGYTF. CDR3 DNA sequence: TGTGCCAGCAGCTCTAACAGGGTATCTAACTATGGCTACACCTTC.

The sample holds a few counts of this clonotype. The chain is built from TRBV12-3 or TRBV12-4 and TRBJ1-5; 8 bases are a match to TRBD1. Germline trimming cut 6 bases from V and 4 bases from J; bases unmatched to any gene: 11. The CDR3 has 16 amino acids. The CDR3 region is CASSPPDRVGNQPQHF. CDR3 bases: TGTGCCAGCAGCCCACCGGACAGGGTTGGAAATCAGCCCCAGCATTTT.

This clonotype appeared many times. The chain uses TRBV20-1 and TRBJ1-1; 7 nucleotides agree with TRBD1. Germline CDR1 reads DFQATT; CDR2 reads SNEGSKA (reference sequence). The CDR3 spans 12 residues. V lost 3 bases to trimming and J lost 4 bases; unmatched junction nucleotides: 2. CDR3 sequence (DNA): TGCAGTGCTAGGACAGGGCTCACTGAAGCTTTCTTT. Protein sequence: CSARTGLTEAFF.

This clonotype was seen a handful of times. This chain uses TRBV5-6 with TRBJ2-4; 9 bases are shared with TRBD1. CDR3 length equals 14 residues. Per germline, CDR1 SGHDT and CDR2 YYEEEE. V lost 3 bases and J lost 7; bases outside the gene matches: 5. CDR3 in DNA: TGTGCCAGCAGCTGGGGACAGGGAAGGAACATTCAGTACTTC. It yields the protein CASSWGQGRNIQYF. Full variable domain (remainder filled in from reference TRBV5-6 and TRBJ2-4): DAGVTQSPTHLIKTRGQQVTLRCSPKSGHDTVSWYQQALGQGPQFIFQYYEEEERQRGNFPDRFSGHQFPNYSSELNVNALLLGDSALYLCASSWGQGRNIQYFGAGTRLSVL.

This clonotype was seen ten or more times. V gene TRBV12-3 or TRBV12-4 combines with J gene TRBJ2-3; D is perhaps TRBD1 (5 bases). Between the trimmed V and J ends, which lost 6 bases and 2 bases, there was a span of 15 bases. The CDR3 is made up of 15 amino acids. The CDR3 sequence is CASRNQQDLTDTQYF. The CDR3 bases are TGTGCCAGCAGAAACCAACAGGACCTCACAGATACGCAGTATTTT.

The chain employs TRBV5-1 and TRBJ2-2; 8 bases match TRBD1. The CDR3 covers 15 residues. V shed 4 bases and J 4 bases; nucleotides not matched to a gene: 6. CDR1 is SGHRS and CDR2 is YFSETQ in the germline V gene. CDR3 DNA sequence: TGCGCCAGCAGCCGACAGGGGCAGGGCACCGGGGAGCTGTTTTTT. Protein product: CASSRQGQGTGELFF. Looking up the rest from reference TRBV5-1 and TRBJ2-2 gives the full variable domain: KAGVTQTPRYLIKTRGQQVTLSCSPISGHRSVSWYQQTPGQGLQFLFEYFSETQRNKGNFPGRFSGRQFSNSRSEMNVSTLELGDSALYLCASSRQGQGTGELFFGEGSRLTVL.

This clonotype was seen more than once but under ten times. The gene calls are TRBV4-1 and TRBJ1-1; perhaps TRBD1 as D (5 bases). V was pared by 7 bases and J by 1 base, with 16 bases between. The CDR3 totals 15 residues. Looked up from germline, CDR1 is MGHRA and CDR2 is YSYEKL. The CDR3 here is CASTKGVDWNTEAFF. The CDR3 DNA follows: TGCGCCAGCACCAAAGGGGTCGACTGGAACACTGAAGCTTTCTTT.

In this sample, this clonotype turned up many times. This chain connects TRBV4-1 to TRBJ1-5, with D possibly TRBD1 on 6 matching bases. The V gene lost 3 bases and the J gene lost 5 bases, with 14 bases spanning the gap. CDR1 is MGHRA and CDR2 is YSYEKL in the germline V gene. This CDR3 has 15 residues. In nucleotides, the CDR3 is TGCGCCAGCAGCCAGAGAGAGGGGGTCGATCAGCCCCAGCATTTT. Translated: CASSQREGVDQPQHF.

This clonotype was seen at least ten times. This chain uses TRBV9 with TRBJ2-2; 11 bases map to TRBD2. The CDR3 has 15 amino acids. The ends lost 6 bases at V and 3 bases at J; junction bases unmatched: 4. CDR1 SGDLS and CDR2 YYNGEE come from the germline V gene. CDR3 nucleotide sequence: TGTGCCAGCACTAGCGGGGGGAGTGACACCGGGGAGCTGTTTTTT. Its protein product is CASTSGGSDTGELFF.

This clonotype was detected ten times or more. V gene TRBV12-3 or TRBV12-4 combines with J gene TRBJ1-1; D is unresolved. With 7 bases removed from V and 1 base from J, the gap between germline ends came to 7 bases. The CDR3 contains 12 residues. CDR3 sequence (DNA): TGTGCCAGCAATAAGGGGAACACTGAAGCTTTCTTT. It is translated as CASNKGNTEAFF.

This clonotype appeared a few times. This chain uses TRBV7-2 with TRBJ2-6, with D hard to call. V lost 3 bases and J 0 bases, leaving 3 bases between the germline ends. CDR1 is SGHTA, CDR2 FQGNSA, per germline. CDR3 length: 14 residues. For the CDR3, the DNA is TGTGCCAGCAGCTTTATCTCTGGGGCCAACGTCCTGACTTTC. It yields the protein CASSFISGANVLTF. Based on the CDR3 plus reference TRBV7-2 and TRBJ2-6, the full variable domain is GAGVSQSPSNKVTEKGKDVELRCDPISGHTALYWYRQSLGQGLEFLIYFQGNSAPDKSGLPSDRFSAERTGGSVSTLTIQRTQQEDSAVYLCASSFISGANVLTFGAGSRLTVL.

The chain carries TRBV4-3 and TRBJ1-2; possible D gene TRBD1, 5 bases. Germline V CDR1 and CDR2: LGHNA, YSLEER. The CDR3 loop spans 15 amino acids. The V gene lost 0 bases and the J gene lost 4 bases, with 12 bases spanning the gap. CDR3 bases: TGCGCCAGCAGCCAAGAAGCCGGACATTTCTATGGCTACACCTTC. Amino acid sequence: CASSQEAGHFYGYTF.

This clonotype was counted ten times or more. The genes are TRBV10-3 and TRBJ2-1; maybe TRBD1 (5 bases). V lost 0 bases, J lost 0 bases, and 9 bases lay in between. The CDR3 is 16 residues long. Germline CDR1 ENHRY, CDR2 SYGVKD. The CDR3 sequence: CAISESGHSSYNEQFF. The CDR3 coding sequence is TGTGCCATCAGTGAGTCCGGACACAGCTCCTACAATGAGCAGTTCTTC.

The sample holds many counts of this clonotype. The gene calls are TRBV5-5 and TRBJ1-1, with TRBD1 matching over 8 bases. The ends lost 3 bases at V and 4 bases at J; junction bases unmatched: 11. CDR1 SGHKS and CDR2 YYEKEE come from the germline V gene (reference sequence). CDR3 length equals 16 residues. The CDR3 region has the DNA TGTGCCAGCAGCTCCCAGGACAGGGCCATTGCCACTGAAGCTTTCTTT. Amino acid sequence: CASSSQDRAIATEAFF.

This sequence joins TRBV12-5 and TRBJ2-1; 7 nucleotides match TRBD1. V was pared by 6 bases and J by 6 bases, with 8 bases of the junction left unmatched. This CDR3 region has 14 residues. Germline lookup yields CDR1 LGHNT and CDR2 FRNRAP. DNA of the CDR3: TGTGCTAGTGGCCCTTCGGGACAGTTCAATGAGCAGTTCTTC. Amino acids: CASGPSGQFNEQFF. Together with reference TRBV12-5 and TRBJ2-1, the CDR3 gives the full variable domain: DARVTQTPRHKVTEMGQEVTMRCQPILGHNTVFWYRQTMMQGLELLAYFRNRAPLDDSGMPKDRFSAEMPDATLATLKIQPSEPRDSAVYFCASGPSGQFNEQFFGPGTRLTVL.

CDR3 DNA: TGTGCCACCAGTGATCCGGGGCTAAATCAGCCCCAGCATTTT. It encodes CATSDPGLNQPQHF. The chain recombines TRBV24-1 with TRBJ1-5; a possible D gene is TRBD1 (5 bases). CDR1 and CDR2 from the germline V gene are KGHDR and SFDVKD. The CDR3 consists of 14 residues. The V gene lost 3 bases and the J gene lost 4 bases, with 9 bases spanning the gap.

In its sample, this clonotype was seen many times. The CDR3 coding sequence is TGCGCCAGCAGCTTGATGGGGGGCGACTATGGCTACACCTTC. It codes for CASSLMGGDYGYTF. The chain carries TRBV5-1 and TRBJ1-2, with D possibly matching TRBD1 (6 bases). CDR1 and CDR2 from the germline V gene are SGHRS and YFSETQ. The CDR3 consists of 14 residues. V lost 1 base and J lost 3, with 10 bases in between.

There are many counts of this clonotype. The V and J genes are TRBV19 and TRBJ2-5, with a possible D match to TRBD1 (5 bases). The V gene's germline CDR1 is LNHDA and CDR2 SQIVND (reference sequence). The CDR3 spans 13 residues. Trimming removed 6 bases from V and 3 bases from J, with 11 bases in between. The CDR3 region is CASRGQSEETQYF. The CDR3 DNA follows: TGTGCCAGTAGAGGACAATCAGAAGAGACCCAGTACTTC.

Many counts were recorded for this clonotype. The chain carries TRBV15 and TRBJ1-5; D is undetermined. The germline gives CDR1 LNHNV, CDR2 YYDKDF (reference sequence). With 1 base removed from V and 0 bases from J, the gap between germline ends came to 4 bases. The CDR3 is made up of 14 amino acids. CDR3 in DNA: TGTGCCACCAGCAGAGGGGATAGCAATCAGCCCCAGCATTTT. It translates to CATSRGDSNQPQHF.